The TCR beta chain under discussion was sequenced for a study of CD8 T cells in Susac syndrome. Overall study findings and caveats: The relatively small number of individuals in the TCR sequencing and HLA analysis was acknowledged by the study.

About this clonotype itself: The antigen is undetermined.

The V gene end was trimmed by 6 bases and the J gene end by 2 bases; junction bases not matched to a gene: 7. The CDR3 length is 14 residues. Germline CDR1 DFQATT, CDR2 SNEGSKA (reference sequence). An input of about 0.5 to 1 ug of RNA was subjected to reverse transcription using random hexamers. The CDR3 of TCR beta was amplified by immunoSEQ multiplex PCR across 54 Vbeta and 13 Jbeta. TCRdb recomputed calls from the immunoSEQ multiplex PCR reads with MiXCR, one row per CDR3 protein. The table has under 200,000 distinct CDR3 sequences, around 94% seen once. The specimen was CD4+ T cells from PBMCs. The source of this sequence is a human donor in good health. The chain has TRBV20-1 and TRBJ2-5; 9 bases align to TRBD2. CDR3 region: CSANPAGGQETQYF. The CDR3, as DNA: TGCAGTGCGAACCCGGCGGGGGGGCAAGAGACCCAGTACTTC.